The present T cell receptor (beta chain) was sequenced within a study of T cells in Graves' hyperthyroidism and ophthalmopathy. This clonotype was found many times. Patients aged 18 to 65 had newly diagnosed hyperthyroidism that had lasted under 2 months. Amplified TCR beta CDR3 regions came from RNA transcripts. The HTBI set primed first-round TCR CDR3 RT-PCR. A single record per CDR3 protein comes from TCRdb applying MiXCR to the multiplex PCR reads. This table has around 520,000 distinct CDR3 sequences, around 15% appearing once. Per the germline V gene, CDR1 is LNHDA and CDR2 is SQIVND (reference sequence). V trimming: 6 bases; J trimming: 0 bases; junction bases outside the gene matches: 4. The CDR3 sequence is 14 residues long.

The specimen was blood. The genes are TRBV19 and TRBJ2-5, with 7 bases identical to TRBD1. The sequence came from a woman between 18 and 29 years old with Graves' hyperthyroidism. The CDR3 region is CASSRTGYQETQYF. CDR3 sequence (DNA): TGTGCCAGTAGCCGGACAGGTTACCAAGAGACCCAGTACTTC.